The clone carrying this TCR beta chain has a count of ten or more. The antigen remains undetermined. This entry is derived from a study of CD8 T cells in ankylosing spondylitis. Notes on the study in general: Disease-associated clones were CD8+ and fairly uncommon in peripheral blood. Past research had described some motif variants in reactive arthritis synovial fluid and blood.

Each CDR3 protein gets one entry after TCRdb re-called the 5' RACE reads with MiXCR. The data hold some 150,000 distinct CDR3 sequences, with more than 9.5% observed a single time. This CDR3 comprises 15 residues. Germline-derived CDR1 and CDR2 are SGHRS and YFSETQ. Deletions cut 3 bases from V and 0 bases from J, with 9 bases between. The sequence was obtained from a female donor with ankylosing spondylitis or in good health (not recorded which). Sequencing used blood, either unsorted or a sorted T cell fraction (not recorded which). V gene TRBV5-1 combines with J gene TRBJ2-2, with D possibly being TRBD1 or TRBD2 (5 bases each). The CDR3 region is CASSWGTTNTGELFF. The DNA of the CDR3 is TGCGCCAGCAGCTGGGGGACGACGAACACCGGGGAGCTGTTTTTT. The full variable domain, completed using reference TRBV5-1 and TRBJ2-2, is KAGVTQTPRYLIKTRGQQVTLSCSPISGHRSVSWYQQTPGQGLQFLFEYFSETQRNKGNFPGRFSGRQFSNSRSEMNVSTLELGDSALYLCASSWGTTNTGELFFGEGSRLTVL.